A selection of T cell receptor beta chains follows, all from one sample in a study of blood T cell repertoires in COVID-19. Sequenced by immunoSEQ multiplex PCR; TCRdb stores in-frame clones only, minus some. The data contain 650,000 to 800,000 clones, 75% to 90% of them singletons. Sequenced sample: peripheral blood. The receptors here all came from a young woman with acute or convalescent COVID-19. The CDR3 runs from the conserved cysteine through the conserved F or W. D genes are given only for firm matches.

>NA|TRBJ1-1|TRBV11-1
TGTGCCAGCAGCCGGGCGGGTGGCCGGAACACTGAAGCTTTCTTT
CASSRAGGRNTEAFF
>NA|TRBJ2-3|TRBV30
TGTGCCTGGAGTGTCAGATACACAGATACGCAGTATTTT
CAWSVRYTDTQYF
>NA|TRBJ1-2|TRBV5-1
TGCGCCAGCAGCTTCGATACGGTGGCAGCGCGCTATGGCTACACCTTC
CASSFDTVAARYGYTF
>TRBD2|TRBJ2-1|TRBV11-2
TGTGCCAGCAGCTTAGCGGGGGGGGGCGGTGAGCAGTTCTTC
CASSLAGGGGEQFF
>TRBD1|TRBJ1-2|TRBV6-6
TGTGCCAGCAGTCCATCCCGGGACAGGGTACCCAACTATGGCTACACCTTC
CASSPSRDRVPNYGYTF
>NA|TRBJ1-3|TRBV6-5
TGTGCCAGCAAGGGACACCTAGTCTCTGGAAACACCATATATTTT
CASKGHLVSGNTIYF
>NA|TRBJ2-7|TRBV19
TGTGCCAGTAGTATACTAGAAGGTAACGAGCAGTACTTC
CASSILEGNEQYF
>NA|TRBJ2-1|TRBV3-1/TRBV3-2
TGTGCCAGCAGCCTGAGAGTAGATACCGGGGAGCAGTTCTTC
CASSLRVDTGEQFF
>TRBD1|TRBJ2-7|TRBV27
TGTGCCAGCAGTACTGGACAGGCCGGACGGCAATCCTACGAGCAGTACTTC
CASSTGQAGRQSYEQYF
>TRBD1|TRBJ1-2|TRBV5-4
TGTGCCAGCAACGGAGCGACAGGGGCGCCCTATGGCTACACCTTC
CASNGATGAPYGYTF